A single sample gave rise to the 3 T cell receptor beta chains below, sequenced in a study of blood T cell repertoires in COVID-19. Sequencing was performed with immunoSEQ multiplex PCR; in TCRdb, only in-frame clones are kept and a portion is missing. The data show under 250,000 clones, with around 83% seen just once and just over 8.5% held by the top ten. What was sequenced was peripheral blood. The origin of the receptors is a man between 35 and 55 years old with active or convalescent COVID-19.

The chain has TRBV5-4 and TRBJ1-1, with 10 bases identical to TRBD1. The CDR3 has 16 residues. Germline lookup yields CDR1 SGHNT and CDR2 YYREEE (reference sequence). With 4 bases clipped from V and 4 bases from J, the junction kept 10 bases outside the gene matches. CDR3 in amino acids: CASSPGQGVWGTEAFF. The CDR3, as DNA: TGTGCCAGCAGCCCCGGACAGGGGGTATGGGGCACTGAAGCTTTCTTT.

The genes are TRBV27 and TRBJ1-1; 7 bases fit TRBD1. Germline values: CDR1 MNHEY, CDR2 SMNVEV (reference sequence). This CDR3 is built from 15 residues. With 3 bases clipped from V and 5 bases from J, the junction kept 9 bases outside the gene matches. CDR3 sequence reads: CASSFRAQGGTEAFF. CDR3 DNA sequence: TGTGCCAGCAGTTTCCGGGCCCAGGGGGGTACTGAAGCTTTCTTT.

The gene calls are TRBV11-2 and TRBJ2-7, with 14 bases that match TRBD2. CDR3 length equals 15 residues. V gave up 5 bases and J gave up 5 bases; unmatched junction bases: 5. CDR1 SGHAT and CDR2 FQNNGV come from the germline V gene. The CDR3 is CASSPGTSGSHEQYF. CDR3 bases: TGTGCCAGCAGCCCCGGGACTAGCGGGAGCCACGAGCAGTACTTC. The variable domain in full, with the rest retrieved from reference TRBV11-2 and TRBJ2-7, is EAGVAQSPRYKIIEKRQSVAFWCNPISGHATLYWYQQILGQGPKLLIQFQNNGVVDDSQLPKDRFSAERLKGVDSTLKIQPAKLEDSAVYLCASSPGTSGSHEQYFGPGTRLTVT.